Listed below are T cell receptor beta chains from one sample, sequenced in a study of Graves' ophthalmopathy and Graves' hyperthyroidism. MiXCR, run by TCRdb on the multiplex PCR reads, gives a single entry per CDR3 protein. The table shows 740,000 or so distinct CDR3 sequences, with 40% occurring only once. The sample was peripheral blood. These receptors all come from an adult man with Graves' ophthalmopathy. Each CDR3 is given with its conserved first and last residue. A D gene is named only where the DNA matches it firmly. Size is omitted from some rows. Given values are once, few, many or a class for expanded clones.

clone size	V gene	J gene	D gene	CDR3 protein	CDR3 DNA
.	TRBV20-1	TRBJ2-7	.	CSARDRQGTYEQYF	TGCAGTGCTAGAGATAGGCAGGGAACGTACGAGCAGTACTTC
.	TRBV7-3	TRBJ2-6	.	CAWTPRYAGANVLTF	TGTGCCTGGACCCCTCGGTACGCTGGGGCCAACGTCCTGACTTTC
many	TRBV29-1	TRBJ1-2	.	CSVEDWERVYGYTF	TGCAGCGTTGAAGATTGGGAACGGGTCTATGGCTACACCTTC
few	TRBV20-1	TRBJ1-5	.	CSACRSLDQPQHF	TGCAGTGCTTGCAGGAGTCTCGATCAGCCCCAGCATTTT
once	TRBV7-9	TRBJ2-7	.	CASRPLAGVGYEQYF	TGTGCCAGCAGGCCCCTAGCAGGAGTTGGGTACGAGCAGTACTTC
.	TRBV14	TRBJ1-5	.	CASSHERGDEHF	TGTGCCAGCAGCCACGAGAGGGGGGACGAGCATTTT
.	TRBV29-1	TRBJ1-1	.	CSVPGAMGTEAFF	TGCAGCGTGCCTGGGGCTATGGGCACTGAAGCTTTCTTT
many	TRBV6-1	TRBJ1-2	.	CASMAGAYGYTF	TGTGCCAGCATGGCAGGAGCGTATGGCTACACCTTC
few	TRBV2	TRBJ1-2	.	CASSRWPATYGYTF	TGTGCCAGCAGTCGGTGGCCAGCAACCTATGGCTACACCTTC
.	TRBV25-1	TRBJ2-7	.	CASSLTDPREQYF	TGTGCCAGCAGTCTTACAGACCCCCGCGAGCAGTACTTC
.	TRBV15	TRBJ1-3	.	CATSRDLQGYGYTIYF	TGTGCCACCAGCAGAGATCTGCAGGGCTATGGCTACACCATATATTTT
many	TRBV10-3	TRBJ2-7	TRBD2	CAISGLAGGPSYEQYF	TGTGCCATCAGTGGACTAGCGGGGGGTCCCTCCTACGAGCAGTACTTC
.	TRBV4-3	TRBJ1-4	.	CASSHPTTDEKLFF	TGCGCCAGCAGCCATCCGACGACAGATGAAAAACTGTTTTTT
.	TRBV10-2	TRBJ1-5	.	CASSPWDGENQSQHF	TGCGCCAGCAGTCCCTGGGACGGAGAAAATCAGTCCCAGCATTTT
many	TRBV20-1	TRBJ1-2	.	CSATGDWPKYGYTF	TGCAGTGCGACGGGTGACTGGCCGAAGTATGGCTACACCTTC
.	TRBV10-3	TRBJ2-5	TRBD1	CATRTGGVGTQYF	TGTGCCACCCGGACAGGGGGCGTTGGGACCCAGTACTTC
few	TRBV11-3	TRBJ1-2	.	CASSSGLRYGYTF	TGTGCCAGCAGCTCGGGGTTGAGGTATGGCTACACCTTC
.	TRBV25-1	TRBJ2-5	.	CASIESGRVEETQYF	TGTGCCAGCATCGAGTCGGGACGGGTGGAAGAGACCCAGTACTTC
.	TRBV25-1	TRBJ2-3	.	CASSQRLGSADTQYF	TGTGCCAGCAGCCAACGGCTAGGGTCAGCGGATACGCAGTATTTT
few	TRBV20-1	TRBJ2-5	.	CSARWAGKETQYF	TGCAGTGCTAGATGGGCTGGGAAAGAGACCCAGTACTTC
.	TRBV10-3	TRBJ2-7	TRBD1	CASSPGTAAYEQYF	TGTGCCAGCAGCCCGGGGACAGCCGCGTACGAGCAGTACTTC
many	TRBV7-6	TRBJ2-6	.	CASSPSAGANVLTF	TGTGCCAGCAGCCCTAGCGCTGGGGCCAACGTCCTGACTTTC
few	TRBV10-2	TRBJ2-3	.	CASSLQWGADTQYF	TGTGCCAGCAGTCTTCAGTGGGGCGCAGATACGCAGTATTTT
.	TRBV10-2	TRBJ2-7	.	CASSSIPRDGHYEQYF	TGCGCCAGCAGTTCAATCCCCCGGGACGGCCACTACGAGCAGTACTTC
.	TRBV6-5	TRBJ2-7	TRBD1	CASSYSTYRDRGQRQYF	TGTGCCAGCAGTTACTCAACATACCGGGACAGGGGTCAAAGGCAGTACTTC
.	TRBV10-3	TRBJ1-2	TRBD1	CAISARTGGFYGYTF	TGTGCCATCAGTGCAAGGACAGGGGGCTTCTATGGCTACACCTTC
.	TRBV11-1	TRBJ2-5	.	CASSYGFPQETQYF	TGTGCCAGCAGCTACGGATTTCCCCAAGAGACCCAGTACTTC
.	TRBV7-9	TRBJ1-3	.	CASSPRAAGNTIYF	TGTGCCAGCAGTCCCCGCGCCGCTGGAAACACCATATATTTT
.	TRBV20-1	TRBJ2-7	.	CSAIYRNNYEQYF	TGCAGTGCTATATACAGGAACAACTACGAGCAGTACTTC
once	TRBV15	TRBJ1-5	.	CATSRDFEASGARDQPQHF	TGTGCCACCAGCAGAGATTTCGAGGCGTCAGGGGCGCGAGATCAGCCCCAGCATTTT
many	TRBV6-5	TRBJ1-2	.	CASKREGYGYTF	TGTGCCAGCAAGAGGGAAGGCTATGGCTACACCTTC
many	TRBV10-3	TRBJ1-5	.	CAISERSGYQPQHF	TGTGCCATCAGTGAGAGGTCAGGTTATCAGCCCCAGCATTTT
few	TRBV25-1	TRBJ1-2	.	CASSSRPPANYGYTF	TGTGCCAGCAGTTCGCGACCGCCAGCTAACTATGGCTACACCTTC
few	TRBV2	TRBJ2-5	.	CASSPRVEQETQYF	TGTGCCAGCAGCCCTAGAGTTGAACAAGAGACCCAGTACTTC
few	TRBV5-1	TRBJ2-7	.	CASSPGRPSYEQYF	TGCGCCAGCAGCCCAGGACGGCCATCCTACGAGCAGTACTTC
many	TRBV29-1	TRBJ1-2	.	CSVHSGTHGYTF	TGCAGCGTTCACTCCGGGACCCATGGCTACACCTTC
.	TRBV19	TRBJ2-5	TRBD2	CASSIKGLAVETQYF	TGTGCCAGTAGTATCAAGGGACTAGCGGTGGAGACCCAGTACTTC
few	TRBV10-3	TRBJ1-5	TRBD1	CAISDAPGTGDQPQHF	TGTGCCATCAGTGACGCCCCGGGGACAGGGGATCAGCCCCAGCATTTT
many	TRBV25-1	TRBJ2-5	.	CASRSTTPLSETQYF	TGTGCCAGCAGGTCAACTACACCACTATCTGAGACCCAGTACTTC
.	TRBV14	TRBJ1-1	.	CAGSLTGGTEAFF	TGTGCCGGCAGCCTTACCGGGGGCACTGAAGCTTTCTTT
.	TRBV11-2	TRBJ2-7	.	CASSLDRESYYEQYF	TGTGCCAGCAGCTTGGATCGGGAGAGTTACTACGAGCAGTACTTC
few	TRBV20-1	TRBJ1-3	.	CSARNDSSGNTIYF	TGCAGTGCTAGAAATGACAGCTCTGGAAACACCATATATTTT
.	TRBV6-1	TRBJ1-4	.	CASSHEGRNEKLFF	TGTGCCAGCAGCCACGAGGGGAGGAATGAAAAACTGTTTTTT
few	TRBV19	TRBJ2-2	.	CASSATRYGELFF	TGTGCCAGTAGTGCGACTAGATACGGGGAGCTGTTTTTT
few	TRBV7-2	TRBJ1-5	.	CASSLFHDSNQPQHF	TGTGCCAGCAGCTTATTTCACGATAGCAATCAGCCCCAGCATTTT
few	TRBV7-9	TRBJ2-7	.	CASSLQEGHPYEQYF	TGTGCCAGCAGCTTACAGGAGGGGCACCCCTACGAGCAGTACTTC
.	TRBV15	TRBJ2-5	.	CATSRDTRGETQYF	TGTGCCACCAGCAGAGACACACGGGGGGAGACCCAGTACTTC
.	TRBV7-6	TRBJ2-7	TRBD2	CASSLETSGRRSSYEQYF	TGTGCCAGCAGCTTAGAGACTAGCGGGCGCCGAAGCTCCTACGAGCAGTACTTC
many	TRBV2	TRBJ2-6	TRBD1	CASGTGVPGANVLTF	TGTGCCAGCGGGACAGGGGTCCCTGGGGCCAACGTCCTGACTTTC
many	TRBV2	TRBJ1-2	.	CASSTDPYGYTF	TGTGCCAGCAGTACGGACCCATATGGCTACACCTTC
.	TRBV20-1	TRBJ2-5	.	CSARASLARGSETQYF	TGCAGTGCTAGAGCCTCGCTCGCGCGCGGGTCAGAGACCCAGTACTTC
few	TRBV19	TRBJ2-2	.	CASSIPGRNTGELFF	TGTGCCAGTAGTATCCCCGGGAGGAACACCGGGGAGCTGTTTTTT